The table lists the clone carrying this TCR beta chain with a count of one. From RNA transcripts, TCR beta CDR3 regions were amplified. An initial round of RT-PCR targeting the TCR CDR3 relied on the HTBI primer set. TCRdb re-derived calls from the multiplex PCR reads in MiXCR, one entry per CDR3 protein. The repertoire holds 210,000 or so distinct CDR3 sequences, with roughly 18% as singletons. The data stem from a study of T cells in Graves' hyperthyroidism and ophthalmopathy. The CDR3 extends over 18 amino acids. Germline V gene data show CDR1 as LGHNA and CDR2 as YNFKEQ. The junction had 13 bases not matched to a gene; V was cut back by 0 bases and J by 6 bases.

This TCR derives from a man aged 50 to 59 with Graves' hyperthyroidism. The gene calls are TRBV4-2 and TRBJ2-1, with 8 bases aligning to TRBD2. The sample comprised blood. CDR3 nucleotide sequence: TGTGCCAGCAGCCAAGAGAGCGGGAGCGGAGGTCACGTCAATGAGCAGTTCTTC. Protein: CASSQESGSGGHVNEQFF.